This TCR beta chain comes out of a study of blood T cell repertoires in COVID-19. In germline, CDR1 is MNHEY, CDR2 SVGAGI. CDR3 length: 14 residues. The V gene lost 6 bases and the J gene lost 5 bases, with 13 bases spanning the gap. Sequencing used immunoSEQ multiplex PCR; TCRdb keeps in-frame clones, though not all of them. The sample includes 300,000 to 400,000 clones, about four fifths of them seen just once. The J gene is TRBJ1-4, the V gene TRBV6-5; D remains unclear. The receptor was isolated from a man aged 30-40 years with active or convalescent COVID-19. Sequencing used peripheral blood. CDR3 nucleotides: TGTGCCAGCAGGACCAGGAGGGAAAATGAAAAACTGTTTTTT. It yields the protein CASRTRRENEKLFF.